The sequence of this TCR beta chain was determined in a study of T-cell memory formation after mild COVID-19. The study's findings and limits: Memory sampled before infection contained some responding clones, suggesting cross-reactive memory joined. Nothing showed for sure that second-wave clones peaking on day 37 were SARS-CoV-2 specific.

MiXCR, run by TCRdb on the 5' RACE reads, gives a single entry per CDR3 protein. The table has tens of thousands of distinct CDR3 sequences, 7.3% seen once; the top ten hold around 1.5%. A note on this clonotype: Its specificity is not known.

Trimming removed 1 base at V and 12 bases at J, with 14 bases between. The CDR3 extends over 13 amino acids. Germline lookup yields CDR1 SGHDN and CDR2 FVKESK. The J gene is TRBJ2-3, the V gene TRBV14; perhaps TRBD2 as D (6 bases). The material sequenced was PBMCs or a T cell subset sorted from them (not recorded which). This clonotype originated in a man younger than 35 who had mild COVID-19 (a few samples of this study predate the infection). Cell type and time point are not known. The CDR3 loop reads CASSQGGAGTQYF. As DNA, the CDR3 is TGTGCCAGCAGCCAAGGAGGGGCGGGAACTCAGTATTTT.